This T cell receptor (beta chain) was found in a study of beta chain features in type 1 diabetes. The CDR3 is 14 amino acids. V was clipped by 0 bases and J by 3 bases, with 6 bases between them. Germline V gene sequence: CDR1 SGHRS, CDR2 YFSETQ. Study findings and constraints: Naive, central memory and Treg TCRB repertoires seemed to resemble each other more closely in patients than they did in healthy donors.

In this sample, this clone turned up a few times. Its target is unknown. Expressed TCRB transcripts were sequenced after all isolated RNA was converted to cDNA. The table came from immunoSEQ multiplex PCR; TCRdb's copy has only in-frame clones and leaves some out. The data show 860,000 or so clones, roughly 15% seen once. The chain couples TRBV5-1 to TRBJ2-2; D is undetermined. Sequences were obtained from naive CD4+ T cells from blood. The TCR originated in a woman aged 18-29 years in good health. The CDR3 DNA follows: TGCGCCAGCAGCTTGGCCCTCGACACCGGGGAGCTGTTTTTT. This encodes CASSLALDTGELFF.